These T cell receptor beta chains were read from a single sample in a study of technical replicates of blood from several donors. Sequencing was performed with immunoSEQ multiplex PCR; in TCRdb, only in-frame clones are kept and a portion is missing. The sample shows some 81,000 clones, roughly 90% of them seen only once. Material: T cells isolated from PBMCs. The source is a human donor in good health. Both conserved end residues are trimmed from each CDR3.

length | V | CDR3
12 | TRBV6-5 | ASSGGFGNQPQH
14 | TRBV27 | ASTQGPLHPYNEQF
11 | TRBV11-2 | ASSPRQGYGYT
13 | TRBV5-1 | ASSNPTGGYTEAF
11 | TRBV5-1 | ASSSAIQAEAF
11 | TRBV19 | ASHDRRYQPQH
13 | TRBV7-6 | ASSSSTSGTYEQY
15 | TRBV6-1 | ASSESRLAGSYNEQF
12 | TRBV5-1 | ASSLIEGQDTQY
17 | TRBV7-7 | ASSLGLAGDLAQNNEQF
14 | TRBV18 | ASSPSQGGSTDTQY
12 | TRBV5-4 | ASSFGQVNEKLF
13 | TRBV7-9 | ASHGTGFANYGYT
15 | TRBV4-1 | ASSQDRRWDYGDEQF
13 | TRBV28 | ASSPRDSTTYEQY
13 | TRBV15 | ATSRDRGGRTEAF
9 | TRBV20-1 | SARDQYEQY
15 | TRBV18 | ASSPRRQGAAKNIQY
12 | TRBV7-9 | ASSSRSSNEKLF
15 | TRBV27 | ASSLWPTGGGHTEAF
12 | TRBV2 | ASSYRGAAQPQH
11 | TRBV6-1 | ASSEAGQETQY
11 | TRBV11-3 | ASQGRTDTEAF
14 | TRBV7-9 | ASSHPGRTYSYGYT
15 | TRBV15 | ATSSTLSGGGTDTQY
14 | TRBV4-1 | ASSQRSGRGVHEQY
15 | TRBV10-1 | ASSPFWTSDPIPRLF
13 | TRBV28 | ASSPTAGVIQPQH